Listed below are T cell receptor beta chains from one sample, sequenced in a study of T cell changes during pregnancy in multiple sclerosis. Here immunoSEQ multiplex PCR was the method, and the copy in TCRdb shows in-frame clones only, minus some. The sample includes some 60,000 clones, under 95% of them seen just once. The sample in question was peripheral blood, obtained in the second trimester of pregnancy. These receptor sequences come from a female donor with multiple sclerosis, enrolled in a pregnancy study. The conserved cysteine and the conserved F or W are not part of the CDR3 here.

CDR3 protein: SVQSAGGSDTQY
V gene: TRBV29-1
J gene: TRBJ2-3
CDR3 length: 12

CDR3 protein: ASSRAGVAYEQY
V gene: TRBV10-1
J gene: TRBJ2-7
CDR3 length: 12

CDR3 protein: ASSYFYRGDEKLF
V gene: TRBV6-5
J gene: TRBJ1-4
CDR3 length: 13

CDR3 protein: ASSLSGQETQY
V gene: TRBV5-4
J gene: TRBJ2-5
CDR3 length: 11

CDR3 protein: ASSVGTANYGYT
V gene: TRBV9
J gene: TRBJ1-2
CDR3 length: 12

CDR3 protein: ASSWYGTNTGELF
V gene: TRBV27
J gene: TRBJ2-2
CDR3 length: 13

CDR3 protein: ASSPPDSLQY
V gene: TRBV7-3
J gene: TRBJ2-3
CDR3 length: 10

CDR3 protein: ASSEGTSSHEQY
V gene: TRBV6-1
J gene: TRBJ2-7
CDR3 length: 12

CDR3 protein: ASSPPGQRGAGTDTQY
V gene: TRBV5-4
J gene: TRBJ2-3
CDR3 length: 16

CDR3 protein: ASSLEQLENEQF
V gene: TRBV5-1
J gene: TRBJ2-1
CDR3 length: 12

CDR3 protein: ASSLIGEGGFSGNTIY
V gene: TRBV5-1
J gene: TRBJ1-3
CDR3 length: 16

CDR3 protein: ASTERGTLGNTIY
V gene: TRBV6-6
J gene: TRBJ1-3
CDR3 length: 13

CDR3 protein: ACTTPISYEQY
V gene: TRBV30
J gene: TRBJ2-7
CDR3 length: 11

CDR3 protein: ASSLGLAGGTDTQY
V gene: TRBV7-3
J gene: TRBJ2-3
CDR3 length: 14

CDR3 protein: ASSAVDRANNEQF
V gene: TRBV6-4
J gene: TRBJ2-1
CDR3 length: 13